This entry lists 26 T cell receptor beta chains sequenced from one sample in a study of cytomegalovirus exposure and HLA in healthy donors. With 60 Vbeta and 13 Jbeta primers, the PCR was carried out. The repertoire was sequenced with immunoSEQ multiplex PCR; TCRdb's copy has only in-frame clones and lacks some. The table includes over 150,000 clones, 74% detected once. Input material: PBMCs. The receptors stem from a man between 25 and 39 years old in good health and CMV-seronegative.

This rearrangement joins TRBV6-1 to TRBJ1-2; D perhaps matches TRBD1 (5 bases). The CDR3 runs 13 residues. Germline lookup yields CDR1 MNHNS and CDR2 SASEGT. V lost 6 bases and J 5 bases, leaving 13 bases between the germline ends. The chain's CDR3 is CASRGAGGYGYTF. DNA for the CDR3: TGTGCCAGCAGAGGGGCGGGGGGATATGGCTACACCTTC.

This clone was detected only a few times. This sequence joins TRBV2 and TRBJ1-6, with D possibly TRBD1 on 6 matching bases. Per germline, CDR1 SNHLY and CDR2 FYNNEI. The ends were cut back, 4 bases at V and 6 bases at J, with 10 bases in the middle. The CDR3 runs to 14 residues. The CDR3: CASSVTGSNSPLHF. As DNA, the CDR3 is TGTGCCAGCAGTGTTACAGGGAGTAATTCACCCCTCCACTTT. Variable domain in full (rest from reference TRBV2 and TRBJ1-6): EPEVTQTPSHQVTQMGQEVILRCVPISNHLYFYWYRQILGQKVEFLVSFYNNEISEKSEIFDDQFSVERPDGSNFTLKIRSTKLEDSAMYFCASSVTGSNSPLHFGNGTRLTVT.

The chain is built from TRBV18 and TRBJ2-1; 7 nucleotides align to TRBD1. Unmatched junction bases numbered 6, after V lost 3 bases and J lost 4 bases. The germline gives CDR1 KGHSH, CDR2 LQKENI. This CDR3 has 15 residues. The DNA for the CDR3 is TGTGCCAGCTCACCCGGACAGGAGTGGTACAATGAGCAGTTCTTC. The encoded protein is CASSPGQEWYNEQFF. The variable domain in full, completed from reference TRBV18 and TRBJ2-1, reads NAGVMQNPRHLVRRRGQEARLRCSPMKGHSHVYWYRQLPEEGLKFMVYLQKENIIDESGMPKERFSAEFPKEGPSILRIQQVVRGDSAAYFCASSPGQEWYNEQFFGPGTRLTVL.

The gene calls are TRBV19 and TRBJ2-3; 7 nucleotides match TRBD2. The CDR3 covers 13 residues. Germline lookup yields CDR1 LNHDA and CDR2 SQIVND (reference sequence). Trimming at V came to 5 bases and at J to 3 bases, leaving 2 bases not matched to a gene. CDR3 coding DNA: TGTGCCAGTAGTTCGCGGGGGACAGATACGCAGTATTTT. Protein sequence: CASSSRGTDTQYF. The whole variable domain, remainder taken from reference TRBV19 and TRBJ2-3, is DGGITQSPKYLFRKEGQNVTLSCEQNLNHDAMYWYRQDPGQGLRLIYYSQIVNDFQKGDIAEGYSVSREKKESFPLTVTSAQKNPTAFYLCASSSRGTDTQYFGPGTRLTVL.

The J gene is TRBJ1-1, the V gene TRBV18; D is undetermined. V lost 6 bases to trimming and J lost 1 base, with 6 bases between them. Germline loops: CDR1 KGHSH, CDR2 LQKENI. The CDR3 consists of 12 residues. CDR3 sequence (DNA): TGTGCCAGCTCGGAGGGGAACACTGAAGCTTTCTTT. Translated, it gives CASSEGNTEAFF.

This rearrangement joins TRBV19 to TRBJ2-1, with 10 bases aligning to TRBD2. Unmatched junction bases numbered 2, after V lost 7 bases and J lost 2 bases. The germline CDR1 and CDR2 sequences are LNHDA and SQIVND (reference sequence). This CDR3 spans 14 amino acids. Written as DNA, the CDR3 is TGTGCCAGTACCCTAGCGGGGGCCTACAATGAGCAGTTCTTC. Translated: CASTLAGAYNEQFF.

This clone turned up a few times. The CDR3 DNA sequence: TGTGCCAGCATGGCGGGAGGGTTCACCGGGGAGCTGTTTTTT. Amino acids: CASMAGGFTGELFF. The chain recombines TRBV25-1 with TRBJ2-2; 9 bases match TRBD2. Unmatched junction bases numbered 4, after V lost 7 bases and J lost 4 bases. The germline CDR1 and CDR2 sequences are MGHDK and SYGVNS. This CDR3 region has 14 residues.

The chain joins TRBV19 to TRBJ1-3, with 7 nucleotides matching TRBD1. The CDR3 contains 15 residues. V was pared by 4 bases and J by 2 bases, with 5 bases of the junction left unmatched. Germline V gene sequence: CDR1 LNHDA, CDR2 SQIVND (reference sequence). CDR3 DNA: TGTGCCAGTAGTACCAACCAGGGGGCTGGAAACACCATATATTTT. Amino acid sequence: CASSTNQGAGNTIYF.

This clone was counted a few times. In DNA form, the CDR3 reads TGTGCCAGCAGTTTACGCAGGGGGTTGGATTCACCCCTCCACTTT. Translated: CASSLRRGLDSPLHF. This chain connects TRBV27 to TRBJ1-6; 7 bases line up with TRBD1. Trimming at V came to 2 bases and at J to 8 bases, leaving 6 bases not matched to a gene. Germline-derived CDR1 and CDR2 are MNHEY and SMNVEV (reference sequence). The length of the CDR3 is 15 residues.

The chain carries TRBV7-2 and TRBJ2-7; 8 bases are a match to TRBD1. The CDR3 is 15 residues long. V lost 1 base, J lost 2 bases, and 4 bases stayed unmatched. Germline V gene data show CDR1 as SGHTA and CDR2 as FQGNSA. For the CDR3, the DNA is TGTGCCAGCAGCTTAGTGGACAGGGCTCCCTACGAGCAGTACTTC. As protein: CASSLVDRAPYEQYF.

The chain combines TRBV18 with TRBJ1-1; D gene unclear. Germline values: CDR1 KGHSH, CDR2 LQKENI. The CDR3 runs to 15 residues. Trimming took 3 bases from V and 0 from J, leaving 11 bases between them. The CDR3 reads CASSPSLGVNTEAFF. CDR3 sequence (DNA): TGTGCCAGCTCACCGAGTTTGGGCGTGAACACTGAAGCTTTCTTT. Combining the CDR3 with reference TRBV18 and TRBJ1-1 gives the whole variable domain NAGVMQNPRHLVRRRGQEARLRCSPMKGHSHVYWYRQLPEEGLKFMVYLQKENIIDESGMPKERFSAEFPKEGPSILRIQQVVRGDSAAYFCASSPSLGVNTEAFFGQGTRLTVV.

The genes are TRBV6-6 and TRBJ2-2; 9 bases line up with TRBD2. This CDR3 has 13 residues. V was clipped by 11 bases and J by 6 bases; unmatched bases: 7. CDR1 is MNHNY, CDR2 SVGAGI, per germline (reference sequence). The CDR3 region is CAGRGGGSGELFF. The CDR3 coding sequence is TGTGCCGGGCGCGGGGGGGGGTCCGGGGAGCTGTTTTTT.

V usage is TRBV29-1 and J usage is TRBJ2-1; 7 bases agree with TRBD2. This CDR3 has 16 residues. Germline-derived CDR1 and CDR2 are SQVTM and ANQGSEA. The ends lost 4 bases at V and 0 bases at J; junction bases unmatched: 9. The CDR3 loop reads CSVVVASGSSYNEQFF. The CDR3 nucleotides are TGCAGCGTTGTTGTGGCTAGCGGTAGCTCCTACAATGAGCAGTTCTTC.

This clone was recorded a few times. The chain employs TRBV5-5 and TRBJ2-7, with 9 bases matching TRBD1. The CDR3 length is 15 residues. V trimming: 4 bases; J trimming: 2 bases; junction bases outside the gene matches: 7. The germline V gene has CDR1 SGHKS and CDR2 YYEKEE (reference sequence). CDR3 in amino acids: CASSPARDRAYEQYF. CDR3 DNA: TGTGCCAGCAGCCCGGCCCGGGACAGGGCCTACGAGCAGTACTTC.

The V and J genes are TRBV5-1 and TRBJ1-6; D is unresolved. Trimming took off 2 bases at V and 5 bases at J, with 8 bases between the two ends. Germline V CDR1 and CDR2: SGHRS, YFSETQ. This CDR3 is built from 14 residues. The CDR3 DNA sequence: TGCGCCAGCAGCTTATCGGGAGATAATTCACCCCTCCACTTT. This gives the protein CASSLSGDNSPLHF.

The chain is built from TRBV6-1 and TRBJ2-1; 9 nucleotides match TRBD1. Germline V gives CDR1 MNHNS, CDR2 SASEGT. Losses at the gene ends were 3 bases for V and 4 bases for J; bases not matched to a gene: 7. This CDR3 comprises 16 residues. For the CDR3, the DNA is TGTGCCAGCAGTGAGGGGACAGGGAGAATATACAATGAGCAGTTCTTC. The encoded protein is CASSEGTGRIYNEQFF.

The chain recombines TRBV25-1 with TRBJ2-5; D remains unclear. V was shortened by 1 base and J by 2 bases, with 11 bases between the two germline ends. This CDR3 region has 15 residues. CDR1 MGHDK and CDR2 SYGVNS come from the germline V gene. The CDR3 loop reads CASSESGALQETQYF. In DNA form, the CDR3 reads TGTGCCAGCAGTGAATCCGGAGCATTACAAGAGACCCAGTACTTC.

The V and J genes are TRBV6-1 and TRBJ2-1, with 8 nucleotides matching TRBD1. Germline values: CDR1 MNHNS, CDR2 SASEGT. The CDR3 runs to 13 residues. J lost 5 bases, V lost 8 bases, and 5 bases had no gene match. The CDR3 reads CASPGQVHNEQFF. CDR3 nucleotide sequence: TGTGCCAGCCCGGGACAGGTACACAATGAGCAGTTCTTC.

V and J are TRBV6-5 and TRBJ2-5; 8 bases align to TRBD1. With 7 bases clipped from V and 4 bases from J, the junction kept 11 bases outside the gene matches. The CDR3 has 15 amino acids. CDR1 MNHEY and CDR2 SVGAGI come from the germline V gene. CDR3: CASKRQGTLRETQYF. In nucleotides, the CDR3 is TGTGCCAGCAAACGACAGGGGACCCTGCGAGAGACCCAGTACTTC.

This clone was counted a single time. J is TRBJ1-2 and V is TRBV19; 12 bases agree with TRBD1. This CDR3 spans 14 amino acids. Trimming took 2 bases from V and 7 from J; bases not matched to a gene: 2. Germline V gene data show CDR1 as LNHDA and CDR2 as SQIVND (reference sequence). CDR3 DNA sequence: TGTGCCAGTAGTATACGGGGACAGGGGGCTGGCTACACCTTC. Translating gives CASSIRGQGAGYTF.

The chain links TRBV20-1 to TRBJ1-1; D is uncertain. V lost 4 bases to trimming and J lost 3 bases, with 6 bases between them. The CDR3 spans 11 residues. Germline values: CDR1 DFQATT, CDR2 SNEGSKA (reference sequence). CDR3 region: CSAMRDTEAFF. In nucleotides, the CDR3 is TGCAGTGCTATGAGGGACACTGAAGCTTTCTTT.

Here the CDR3 DNA reads TGTGCCAGCAGGGGACAGGAAGAGACCCAGTACTTC. Its protein is CASRGQEETQYF. The rearrangement uses TRBV2 and TRBJ2-5; TRBD1 agrees at 8 bases. Germline CDR1 and CDR2: SNHLY and FYNNEI. This CDR3 region has 12 residues. The J segment lost 3 bases and the V segment lost 6 bases, leaving 0 bases of the junction unmatched.

This chain connects TRBV7-9 to TRBJ1-4, with 7 bases lining up with TRBD1. CDR1 and CDR2 from the germline V gene are SEHNR and FQNEAQ (reference sequence). V lost 5 bases, J lost 6 bases, and 6 bases stayed unmatched. This CDR3 has 14 amino acids. CDR3 sequence (DNA): TGTGCCAGCAGCAGGGGGCAGTCCGATGAAAAACTGTTTTTT. This translates into CASSRGQSDEKLFF.

The V call is TRBV2, the J call TRBJ2-7; 8 bases align to TRBD2. Germline V lookup: CDR1 SNHLY, CDR2 FYNNEI. V was pared by 3 bases and J by 6 bases, with 7 bases of the junction left unmatched. The CDR3 covers 14 residues. CDR3 coding DNA: TGTGCCAGCAGTGAGCCGGGACGGGGGGGCGAGCAGTACTTC. Translation: CASSEPGRGGEQYF.

CDR3 sequence reads: CASSEDRETQYF. The CDR3 coding sequence is TGTGCCAGCAGTGAGGACAGAGAGACCCAGTACTTC. V usage is TRBV2 and J usage is TRBJ2-5; D may be TRBD1 (6 bases). There are 12 residues in the CDR3. CDR1 and CDR2 (germline): SNHLY, FYNNEI. The ends were cut back, 3 bases at V and 4 bases at J, with 6 bases in the middle.

The V call is TRBV29-1, the J call TRBJ2-5; TRBD2 aligns across 10 bases. Germline trimming cut 6 bases from V and 1 base from J; bases unmatched to any gene: 14. CDR1 and CDR2 (germline): SQVTM, ANQGSEA. This CDR3 spans 17 amino acids. Here the CDR3 reads CSVGPGLAGDPQETQYF. The CDR3 coding sequence is TGCAGCGTCGGGCCCGGGCTAGCGGGGGACCCCCAAGAGACCCAGTACTTC.